This TCR beta chain is from a study of T cells in Graves' hyperthyroidism and ophthalmopathy. Notes on the study in general: In the analysis, a 13 V-J model separated ophthalmopathy from stable hyperthyroidism.

Patients having uncontrolled infection, another autoimmune disease, pregnancy or lactation were not included. In its sample, this clonotype was seen a few times. The antigen is undetermined. Researchers amplified the TCR beta CDR3 regions from RNA transcripts. RT-PCR in the first round (using the HTBI primer set) targeted the TCR CDR3. TCRdb ran MiXCR on the multiplex PCR reads and lists one entry per CDR3 protein. Found here are a few hundred thousand distinct CDR3 sequences, approximately 14% of them singletons; the top ten hold about 7%. V trimming: 3 bases; J trimming: 3 bases; junction bases outside the gene matches: 2. Germline V lookup: CDR1 LNHDA, CDR2 SQIVND (reference sequence). This CDR3 contains 13 residues.

The sequencing input was blood. The TCR comes from a woman under 40 with Graves' hyperthyroidism. The rearrangement joins TRBV19 to TRBJ2-7, with 7 bases fitting TRBD1. The CDR3 DNA is TGTGCCAGTAGTATCGACAGGGACTACGAGCAGTACTTC. Its translation: CASSIDRDYEQYF. Full variable domain (rest looked up from reference TRBV19 and TRBJ2-7): DGGITQSPKYLFRKEGQNVTLSCEQNLNHDAMYWYRQDPGQGLRLIYYSQIVNDFQKGDIAEGYSVSREKKESFPLTVTSAQKNPTAFYLCASSIDRDYEQYFGPGTRLTVT.